Listed below are T cell receptor beta chains from one sample, sequenced in a study of vaccination effects on CD4 cells after COVID-19. TCRdb's copy holds only in-frame clones and misses some; the assay was immunoSEQ multiplex PCR. The top ten hold roughly 25% of the sample, which has approximately 16,000 clones, 65% to 75% seen once. The antigens of these receptors remain unknown. The sequencing used CD4+ T cells from PBMCs cultured with HCoV-NL63 spike peptides, collected after COVID-19 vaccination. The source is a human donor who received a COVID-19 vaccine. The CDR3 runs from the conserved cysteine through the conserved F or W. Each record gives: J gene, D gene, V gene, clone size, CDR3 DNA, CDR3 protein. D genes are given only for firm matches. Some rows have no size entry. The others give once, few or many, or a class for an expanded clone.

J: TRBJ2-5; D: .; V: TRBV18; size: .; DNA: TGTGCCAGCTCACCCGGACAGCGAAAGGAGACCCAGTACTTC; CDR3: CASSPGQRKETQYF
J: TRBJ1-6; D: .; V: TRBV14; size: .; DNA: TGTGCCAGCAGCCAAAGTTATAATTCACCCCTCCACTTT; CDR3: CASSQSYNSPLHF
J: TRBJ2-7; D: TRBD2; V: TRBV10-3; size: few; DNA: TGTGCCATCAGAGCTAGCGGGGGCTCCTACGAGCAGTACTTC; CDR3: CAIRASGGSYEQYF
J: TRBJ1-2; D: .; V: TRBV5-1; size: .; DNA: TGCGCCAGCAGCTTGGCCGGGGGAGCTAACTATGGCTACACCTTC; CDR3: CASSLAGGANYGYTF
J: TRBJ2-3; D: .; V: TRBV6-4; size: .; DNA: TGTGCCAGCAGTGCGGGGACAGATACGCAGTATTTT; CDR3: CASSAGTDTQYF
J: TRBJ2-3; D: .; V: TRBV11-3; size: few; DNA: TGTGCCAGCAGCTTAACGGACACTTTCACAGATACGCAGTATTTT; CDR3: CASSLTDTFTDTQYF
J: TRBJ2-5; D: TRBD2; V: TRBV29-1; size: .; DNA: TGCAGCGTTGGACTAGCGGGAGAGGAGACCCAGTACTTC; CDR3: CSVGLAGEETQYF
J: TRBJ2-1; D: .; V: TRBV11-3; size: .; DNA: TGTGCCAGCAGCTTATTGGGGACACTTCCCTACAATGAGCAGTTCTTC; CDR3: CASSLLGTLPYNEQFF
J: TRBJ1-2; D: .; V: TRBV7-9; size: few; DNA: TGTGCCAGCAGCTTAGCGCAGGGATCTAACTATGGCTACACCTTC; CDR3: CASSLAQGSNYGYTF
J: TRBJ2-2; D: .; V: TRBV5-4; size: .; DNA: TGTGCCAGCAGTCAGGACGTGAACACCGGGGAGCTGTTTTTT; CDR3: CASSQDVNTGELFF
J: TRBJ1-2; D: TRBD1; V: TRBV5-4; size: few; DNA: TGTGCCAGCAGCTTAGGGCAGGGGGCGGATAACTATGGCTACACCTTC; CDR3: CASSLGQGADNYGYTF
J: TRBJ1-1; D: .; V: TRBV12-5; size: .; DNA: TGTGCTAGTGGTTTGGTAACCGGGGTGAACACTGAAGCTTTCTTT; CDR3: CASGLVTGVNTEAFF
J: TRBJ1-1; D: .; V: TRBV14; size: .; DNA: TGTGCCAGCAGCCGTGCGTCGGGGCTGCACACTGAAGCTTTCTTT; CDR3: CASSRASGLHTEAFF
J: TRBJ2-3; D: .; V: TRBV6-2/TRBV6-3; size: .; DNA: TGTGCCAGCAGTTATTCCCCGCGAGGAGTCACAGATACGCAGTATTTT; CDR3: CASSYSPRGVTDTQYF
J: TRBJ1-1; D: .; V: TRBV12-3/TRBV12-4; size: .; DNA: TGTGCCAGCAGTTACATGAACACTGAAGCTTTCTTT; CDR3: CASSYMNTEAFF
J: TRBJ2-5; D: .; V: TRBV5-4; size: .; DNA: TGTGCCAGCGGCCAGGGTGGAGAGACCCAGTACTTC; CDR3: CASGQGGETQYF
J: TRBJ2-4; D: .; V: TRBV6-1; size: .; DNA: TGTGCCAGCAGTGAAGCTTTAACAGGGCCCAAAAACATTCAGTACTTC; CDR3: CASSEALTGPKNIQYF
J: TRBJ2-2; D: .; V: TRBV7-9; size: .; DNA: TGTGCCAGCAGCTTAGACGCGAACACCGGGGAGCTGTTTTTT; CDR3: CASSLDANTGELFF
J: TRBJ1-2; D: .; V: TRBV11-2; size: .; DNA: TGTGCCAGCAGCTTAGATCCGGGGGCTAACTATGGCTACACCTTC; CDR3: CASSLDPGANYGYTF
J: TRBJ1-5; D: .; V: TRBV7-2; size: few; DNA: TGTGCCAGCAGCACCCGGGGGGCCCTGGACAATCAGCCCCAGCATTTT; CDR3: CASSTRGALDNQPQHF
J: TRBJ2-5; D: .; V: TRBV30; size: .; DNA: TGTGCCTCCAAAATTGGCTGGGCGGGAAGACAAGAGACCCAGTACTTC; CDR3: CASKIGWAGRQETQYF
J: TRBJ2-3; D: .; V: TRBV4-1; size: .; DNA: TGCGCCAGCAGCCGCCCGCGGGATACGCAGTATTTT; CDR3: CASSRPRDTQYF
J: TRBJ1-1; D: .; V: TRBV3-1/TRBV3-2; size: few; DNA: TGTGCCAGCAGCCCGATGAGTAAATCTGGGGATGAAGCTTTCTTT; CDR3: CASSPMSKSGDEAFF
J: TRBJ1-2; D: TRBD1; V: TRBV6-1; size: .; DNA: TGTGCCAGCAGTGAACGGGAGGGGGCGAGGTATGGCTACACCTTC; CDR3: CASSEREGARYGYTF
J: TRBJ2-3; D: TRBD2; V: TRBV7-2; size: .; DNA: TGTGCCAGCAGCTTAGAGCTAGCGGGAGGGGTAGATACGCAGTATTTT; CDR3: CASSLELAGGVDTQYF
J: TRBJ1-2; D: .; V: TRBV9; size: .; DNA: TGTGCCAGCAGCCCGCTCGGGGCAGGGAGTTATGGCTACACCTTC; CDR3: CASSPLGAGSYGYTF
J: TRBJ1-1; D: .; V: TRBV7-9; size: few; DNA: TGTGCCAGCAGCTTTTCAAGGCGTACTATGAACACTGAAGCTTTCTTT; CDR3: CASSFSRRTMNTEAFF
J: TRBJ1-1; D: .; V: TRBV5-1; size: .; DNA: TGCGCCAGCAGCTTTTTAAGTGGTTCGGGTGAAGCTTTCTTT; CDR3: CASSFLSGSGEAFF
J: TRBJ2-2; D: TRBD2; V: TRBV28; size: .; DNA: TGTGCCAGCAGCCGTGCCGCTAGCGGGAGGGCCAGGGAGCTGTTTTTT; CDR3: CASSRAASGRARELFF
J: TRBJ1-3; D: TRBD1; V: TRBV7-9; size: .; DNA: TGTGCCAGCAGCTCTCGGGGACAGGGGAATGGAAACACCATATATTTT; CDR3: CASSSRGQGNGNTIYF
J: TRBJ2-2; D: .; V: TRBV18; size: .; DNA: TGTGCCAGCTCACCTAGTGCCGGGGAGCTGTTTTTT; CDR3: CASSPSAGELFF
J: TRBJ1-1; D: .; V: TRBV18; size: .; DNA: TGTGCCAGCTCACAAGACAGGACCCCAGCTTTCTTT; CDR3: CASSQDRTPAFF
J: TRBJ1-2; D: .; V: TRBV4-3; size: .; DNA: TGCGCCAGCAGCCAAGATAACGCGGTGCAGGGTCGCTATGGCTACACCTTC; CDR3: CASSQDNAVQGRYGYTF
J: TRBJ1-3; D: .; V: TRBV7-9; size: few; DNA: TGTGCCAGCAGCTTAGGGGGACCTGGAAACACCATATATTTT; CDR3: CASSLGGPGNTIYF
J: TRBJ2-7; D: .; V: TRBV5-1; size: once; DNA: TGCGCCAGCAGCTCGGCCGGGGTTCAGTACGAGCAGTACTTC; CDR3: CASSSAGVQYEQYF
J: TRBJ1-5; D: .; V: TRBV7-9; size: few; DNA: TGTGCCAGCAGCTTAGCAGGCGGACGTGAGCCCCAGCATTTT; CDR3: CASSLAGGREPQHF
J: TRBJ2-1; D: .; V: TRBV14; size: once; DNA: TGTGCCAGCAGCCAAGAGTTTCGGGGGACCAGCTCCTACAATGAGCAGTTCTTC; CDR3: CASSQEFRGTSSYNEQFF
J: TRBJ1-2; D: .; V: TRBV30; size: .; DNA: TGTGCCTGGAGGGGACAATGGGAGGGGAGCCTCTACACCTTC; CDR3: CAWRGQWEGSLYTF
J: TRBJ1-6; D: .; V: TRBV12-3/TRBV12-4; size: .; DNA: TGTGCCAGCAGGGGGACAAATTCACCCCTCCACTTT; CDR3: CASRGTNSPLHF
J: TRBJ2-4; D: .; V: TRBV18; size: once; DNA: TGTGCCAGCTCACCACTCACAGGGGAGGTCAAAAACATTCAGTACTTC; CDR3: CASSPLTGEVKNIQYF
J: TRBJ2-1; D: .; V: TRBV21-1; size: .; DNA: TGTGCCAGCACCCCTCGGACTAGCGGGTACAATGAGCAGTTCTTC; CDR3: CASTPRTSGYNEQFF
J: TRBJ1-5; D: .; V: TRBV7-8; size: .; DNA: TGTGCCAGCAGCTTAGAGTCAGGGTTCACCCAGCCCCAGCATTTT; CDR3: CASSLESGFTQPQHF
J: TRBJ2-6; D: .; V: TRBV19; size: .; DNA: TGTGCCAGTAGTATAGATCAGGAACAGACTTTCTCTGGGGCCAACGTCCTGACTTTC; CDR3: CASSIDQEQTFSGANVLTF
J: TRBJ2-7; D: TRBD1; V: TRBV6-5; size: .; DNA: TGTGCCAGCAGTTGGACAGGGGGCGCCTACGAGCAGTACTTC; CDR3: CASSWTGGAYEQYF
J: TRBJ2-5; D: .; V: TRBV18; size: .; DNA: TGTGCCAGCTCACCCCGAGTCGTGGAAGAGACCCAGTACTTC; CDR3: CASSPRVVEETQYF
J: TRBJ1-4; D: TRBD1; V: TRBV7-9; size: few; DNA: TGTGCCAGCAGACCCGGCAGGGGGAAGGAAAAACTGTTTTTT; CDR3: CASRPGRGKEKLFF